These T cell receptor beta chains were read from a single sample in a study of blood T cell repertoires in COVID-19. Repertoires were generated with immunoSEQ multiplex PCR, while TCRdb's copy carries only in-frame clones and drops some. The table lists hundreds of thousands of clones, roughly 86% of them singletons. Source material: PBMCs or T cells enriched from blood (not recorded which). The receptors were gathered from a man aged 35 to 55 in a cohort exposed to, infected with or recovered from COVID-19 (not recorded which). CDR3s include the opening cysteine and the closing phenylalanine or tryptophan. A D gene is named only where the DNA matches it firmly. The size entry is marked missing in some rows and otherwise reads once, few, many or a size class.

v_gene	d_gene	abundance	j_gene	CDR3aa	CDR3nt
TRBV3-1/TRBV3-2	TRBD2	-	TRBJ2-5	CASSQEPSGRETQYF	TGTGCCAGCAGCCAAGAGCCTAGCGGGAGAGAGACCCAGTACTTC
TRBV29-1	TRBD2	once	TRBJ2-1	CSAKGPSGGYNEQFF	TGCAGCGCAAAAGGTCCTAGCGGAGGATACAATGAGCAGTTCTTC
TRBV28	TRBD2	-	TRBJ2-5	CASSTTTSGFYLETQYF	TGTGCCAGCAGTACGACGACTAGCGGCTTTTATTTAGAGACCCAGTACTTC
TRBV19	-	few	TRBJ1-5	CASSEFGSNQPQHF	TGTGCCAGTAGTGAGTTCGGTAGCAATCAGCCCCAGCATTTT
TRBV30	TRBD2	-	TRBJ2-7	CAWRGGRLADSYEQYF	TGTGCCTGGAGGGGGGGGAGGCTAGCGGACTCCTACGAGCAGTACTTC
TRBV14	-	-	TRBJ2-3	CASSQGSSGPTDTQYF	TGTGCCAGCAGCCAAGGGAGTAGCGGACCCACAGATACGCAGTATTTT
TRBV7-2	-	-	TRBJ2-3	CASSLEGTSNTDTQYF	TGTGCCAGCAGCTTAGAAGGGACATCCAACACAGATACGCAGTATTTT
TRBV5-5	-	-	TRBJ1-1	CASSLVGQGFTEAFF	TGTGCCAGCAGCTTGGTGGGCCAGGGGTTCACTGAAGCTTTCTTT
TRBV5-1	TRBD1	-	TRBJ1-6	CASSLVYRGVGYNSPLHF	TGCGCCAGCAGCTTGGTCTACAGGGGAGTGGGGTATAATTCACCCCTCCACTTT
TRBV6-5	-	few	TRBJ1-1	CASSFQVELNTEAFF	TGTGCCAGCAGCTTTCAGGTTGAGTTGAACACTGAAGCTTTCTTT
TRBV25-1	-	few	TRBJ1-2	CASSESSGGYTF	TGTGCCAGCAGTGAATCCTCCGGTGGCTACACCTTC
TRBV5-1	-	-	TRBJ1-5	CASSLGQNQPQHF	TGCGCCAGCAGCTTGGGCCAGAATCAGCCCCAGCATTTT
TRBV19	TRBD1	once	TRBJ2-1	CASSIGQGEGYNEQFF	TGTGCCAGTAGTATCGGACAGGGGGAAGGGTACAATGAGCAGTTCTTC
TRBV20-1	-	-	TRBJ1-1	CSASDYRRPEAFF	TGCAGTGCTAGTGACTATCGGAGGCCTGAAGCTTTCTTT
TRBV28	-	-	TRBJ2-7	CASRPRQDFREQYF	TGTGCCAGCAGACCACGACAGGACTTTCGCGAGCAGTACTTC
TRBV7-6	-	-	TRBJ1-1	CASSIQDYTEAFF	TGTGCCAGCAGCATACAGGATTACACTGAAGCTTTCTTT
TRBV15	TRBD1	-	TRBJ1-2	CATSRAMDQQGAAGYTF	TGTGCCACCAGCAGAGCAATGGACCAACAGGGGGCGGCTGGCTACACCTTC
TRBV19	TRBD2	-	TRBJ2-2	CASISTGGSTGELFF	TGTGCCAGTATAAGTACGGGAGGAAGCACCGGGGAGCTGTTTTTT
TRBV6-5	-	few	TRBJ1-3	CATRPQGLSGNTIYF	TGTGCCACGAGACCGCAGGGCCTCTCTGGAAACACCATATATTTT
TRBV19	-	-	TRBJ2-2	CASHSDRNTGELFF	TGTGCCAGTCACTCGGACAGGAACACCGGGGAGCTGTTTTTT
TRBV5-1	TRBD1	-	TRBJ1-4	CASSLNTGGDEKLFF	TGCGCCAGCAGTCTTAATACAGGGGGCGACGAAAAACTGTTTTTT
TRBV28	-	-	TRBJ1-3	CASVTGPGNTIYF	TGTGCCAGCGTAACAGGGCCTGGAAACACCATATATTTT
TRBV30	-	-	TRBJ1-1	CAWKSLADTEAFF	TGTGCCTGGAAGTCTTTGGCGGACACTGAAGCTTTCTTT
TRBV29-1	-	-	TRBJ1-1	CTTSFREAFF	TGCACCACATCGTTTCGTGAAGCTTTCTTT
TRBV15	-	-	TRBJ2-7	CATSRDLAASYEQYF	TGTGCCACCAGCAGAGATTTAGCAGCATCCTACGAGCAGTACTTC
TRBV19	-	-	TRBJ1-1	CASSIDSPGLKMNTEAFF	TGTGCCAGTAGTATAGATTCCCCCGGACTAAAGATGAACACTGAAGCTTTCTTT
TRBV6-5	-	-	TRBJ1-1	CASRQGLVNTEAFF	TGTGCCAGCAGACAGGGCCTCGTGAACACTGAAGCTTTCTTT
TRBV5-1	TRBD1	-	TRBJ2-6	CASSWDRAGANVLTF	TGCGCCAGCAGCTGGGACAGGGCTGGGGCCAACGTCCTGACTTTC
TRBV27	TRBD1	-	TRBJ1-1	CASSLGRQGGRSEAFF	TGTGCCAGCAGTTTAGGAAGACAGGGGGGAAGGTCTGAAGCTTTCTTT
TRBV7-2	-	-	TRBJ1-1	CASSLDLPGANTEAFF	TGTGCCAGCAGCTTAGATCTCCCAGGGGCCAACACTGAAGCTTTCTTT
TRBV10-1	-	-	TRBJ2-3	CASSDSQSTDTQYF	TGCGCCAGCAGTGATTCCCAGAGCACAGATACGCAGTATTTT
TRBV6-5	-	-	TRBJ2-3	CASSYEGADTQYF	TGTGCCAGCAGTTACGAGGGGGCAGATACGCAGTATTTT
TRBV15	-	-	TRBJ1-5	CATSRQEGQPQHF	TGTGCCACCAGCAGACAGGAGGGTCAGCCCCAGCATTTT
TRBV7-9	TRBD2	-	TRBJ2-1	CASSVHSGSFHNEQFF	TGTGCCAGCAGCGTACATAGCGGGAGTTTCCACAATGAGCAGTTCTTC
TRBV6-5	-	-	TRBJ2-5	CASSYSFYGVQETQYF	TGTGCCAGCAGTTACTCGTTCTACGGGGTTCAAGAGACCCAGTACTTC
TRBV11-3	-	-	TRBJ2-1	CASSLVIDSEQFF	TGTGCCAGCAGCTTAGTAATAGACTCAGAGCAGTTCTTC
TRBV5-1	TRBD1	-	TRBJ2-1	CASSLDRGEQFF	TGCGCCAGCAGCCTTGACAGGGGTGAGCAGTTCTTC
TRBV27	-	-	TRBJ2-5	CASSLYPPGSWQETQYF	TGTGCCAGCAGTTTATATCCCCCGGGATCGTGGCAAGAGACCCAGTACTTC
TRBV5-1	TRBD2	-	TRBJ2-2	CASSLLAGNTGELFF	TGCGCCAGCAGCTTACTAGCGGGGAACACCGGGGAGCTGTTTTTT
TRBV27	-	-	TRBJ2-2	CASSPNRVTGELFF	TGTGCCAGCAGCCCTAACAGGGTCACCGGGGAGCTGTTTTTT
TRBV2	TRBD1	-	TRBJ1-3	CASSTGGRDTIYF	TGTGCCAGCAGTACAGGGGGCCGGGACACCATATATTTT
TRBV5-1	-	once	TRBJ1-2	CASSLTDRAYGYTF	TGCGCCAGCAGCCTAACTGACAGAGCCTATGGCTACACCTTC
TRBV29-1	TRBD2	-	TRBJ2-1	CSARPSGSDEQFF	TGCAGCGCCCGTCCTAGCGGGAGTGATGAGCAGTTCTTC
TRBV12-5	-	-	TRBJ1-1	CASGLAGPTEAFF	TGTGCTAGTGGTTTGGCAGGGCCCACTGAAGCTTTCTTT
TRBV29-1	TRBD1	-	TRBJ2-7	CSVVGKDRGPYEQYF	TGCAGCGTTGTCGGAAAGGACAGGGGCCCCTACGAGCAGTACTTC
TRBV18	TRBD2	-	TRBJ2-1	CASSPPRLAANNEQFF	TGTGCCAGCTCACCCCCTCGACTAGCGGCCAACAATGAGCAGTTCTTC
TRBV3-1/TRBV3-2	TRBD1	-	TRBJ2-7	CASSQGTGGSYEQYF	TGTGCCAGCAGCCAAGGGACAGGGGGCTCCTACGAGCAGTACTTC
TRBV5-6	-	-	TRBJ2-7	CASSLGHLYEQYF	TGTGCCAGCAGCTTGGGACACCTCTACGAGCAGTACTTC
TRBV2	-	-	TRBJ1-6	CASSEVPREPLHF	TGTGCCAGCAGTGAAGTCCCCAGGGAACCCCTCCACTTT